This TCR beta chain was captured in a study of shared T cell receptors in the human thymus. The CDR3 covers 13 residues. V lost 4 bases, J lost 2 bases, and 8 bases lay in between. CDR1 is LNHDA and CDR2 is SQIVND in the germline V gene (reference sequence). Measured with immunoSEQ multiplex PCR; TCRdb has only the in-frame clones, and not every one. The sample consists of hundreds of thousands of clones, just under 95% of them appearing once. The receptor comes from a human donor. This chain uses TRBV19 with TRBJ2-5; the D call may be TRBD1 or TRBD2 (5 bases each). The material sequenced was thymocytes. CDR3 sequence: CASSKGPQETQYF. The CDR3 DNA reads TGTGCCAGTAGTAAGGGACCGCAAGAGACCCAGTACTTC.